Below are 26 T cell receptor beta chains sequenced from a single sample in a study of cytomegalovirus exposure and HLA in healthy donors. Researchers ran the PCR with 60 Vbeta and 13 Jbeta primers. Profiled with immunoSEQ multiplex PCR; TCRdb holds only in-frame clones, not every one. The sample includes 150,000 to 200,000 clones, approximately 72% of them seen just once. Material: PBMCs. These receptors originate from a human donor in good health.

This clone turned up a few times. The CDR3, as DNA: TGTGCCTGGAGCCAGGGTGGGAATTCACCCCTCCACTTT. It encodes CAWSQGGNSPLHF. The rearrangement joins TRBV30 to TRBJ1-6, with D perhaps matching TRBD1 (5 bases). The CDR3 totals 13 residues. CDR1 and CDR2 (germline): GTSNPN, SVGIG (reference sequence). The V end was cut by 3 bases, the J end by 7 bases, with 10 bases between. Filled out from reference TRBV30 and TRBJ1-6, the complete variable domain reads SQTIHQWPATLVQPVGSPLSLECTVEGTSNPNLYWYRQAAGRGLQLLFYSVGIGQISSEVPQNLSASRPQDRQFILSSKKLLLSDSGFYLCAWSQGGNSPLHFGNGTRLTVT.

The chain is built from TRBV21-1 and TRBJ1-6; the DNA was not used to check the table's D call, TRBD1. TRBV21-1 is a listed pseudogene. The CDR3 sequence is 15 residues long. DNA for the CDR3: TGTGCCAGCAGCATAGAGGAGACAGGGAGTTCACCCCTCCACTTT. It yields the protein CASSIEETGSSPLHF.

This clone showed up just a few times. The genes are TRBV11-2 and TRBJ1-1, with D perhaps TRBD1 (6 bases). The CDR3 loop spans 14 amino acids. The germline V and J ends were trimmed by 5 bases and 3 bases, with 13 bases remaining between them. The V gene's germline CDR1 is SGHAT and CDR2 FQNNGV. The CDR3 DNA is TGTGCCAGCAGCCTTACAGGGATCTACACTGAAGCTTTCTTT. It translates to CASSLTGIYTEAFF.

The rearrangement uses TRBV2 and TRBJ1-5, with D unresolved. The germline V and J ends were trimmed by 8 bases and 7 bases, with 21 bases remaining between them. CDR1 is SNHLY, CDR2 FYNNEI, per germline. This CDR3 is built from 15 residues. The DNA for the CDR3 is TGTGCCAGCCAATCCCCCGGAGGGCTAGGGCAGCCCCAGCATTTT. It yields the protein CASQSPGGLGQPQHF.

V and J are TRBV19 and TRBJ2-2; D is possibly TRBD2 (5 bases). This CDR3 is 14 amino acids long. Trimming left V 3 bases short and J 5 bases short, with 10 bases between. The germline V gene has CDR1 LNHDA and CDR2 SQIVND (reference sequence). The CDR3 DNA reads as TGTGCCAGTAGTATTCGGACTCAAACCGGGGAGCTGTTTTTT. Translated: CASSIRTQTGELFF.

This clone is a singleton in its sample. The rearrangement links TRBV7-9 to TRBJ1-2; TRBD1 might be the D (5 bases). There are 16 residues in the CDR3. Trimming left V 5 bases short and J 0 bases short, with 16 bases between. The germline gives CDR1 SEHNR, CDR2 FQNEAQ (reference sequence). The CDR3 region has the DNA TGTGCCAGCAGCCGGGACTCGGATCCCTCTAACTATGGCTACACCTTC. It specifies CASSRDSDPSNYGYTF.

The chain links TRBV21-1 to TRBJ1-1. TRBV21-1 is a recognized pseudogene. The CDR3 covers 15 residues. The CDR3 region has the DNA TGTGCCAGCAGCAACAACGAGGTGACGAACACTGAAGCTTTCTTT. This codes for CASSNNEVTNTEAFF.

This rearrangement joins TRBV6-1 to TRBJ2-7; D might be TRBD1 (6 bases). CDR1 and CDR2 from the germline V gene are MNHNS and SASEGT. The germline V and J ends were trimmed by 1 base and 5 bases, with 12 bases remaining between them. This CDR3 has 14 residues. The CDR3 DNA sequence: TGTGCCAGCAGTGAAGAAAACTACAGGGACGAGCAGTACTTC. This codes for CASSEENYRDEQYF.

The CDR3 sequence is CASGFQGGGQPQHF. The CDR3 DNA reads as TGTGCTAGTGGTTTCCAGGGGGGCGGCCAGCCCCAGCATTTT. This rearrangement joins TRBV12-5 to TRBJ1-5, with 7 bases fitting TRBD1. This CDR3 region has 14 residues. The J segment lost 7 bases and the V segment lost 3 bases, leaving 6 bases of the junction unmatched. Looked up from germline, CDR1 is LGHNT and CDR2 is FRNRAP.

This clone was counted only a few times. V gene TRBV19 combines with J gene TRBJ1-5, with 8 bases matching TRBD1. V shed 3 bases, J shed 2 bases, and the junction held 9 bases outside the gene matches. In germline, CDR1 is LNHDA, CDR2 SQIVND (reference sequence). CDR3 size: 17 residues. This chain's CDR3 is CASSIRTGTFGNQPQHF. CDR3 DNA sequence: TGTGCCAGTAGTATCAGGACAGGGACCTTCGGCAATCAGCCCCAGCATTTT.

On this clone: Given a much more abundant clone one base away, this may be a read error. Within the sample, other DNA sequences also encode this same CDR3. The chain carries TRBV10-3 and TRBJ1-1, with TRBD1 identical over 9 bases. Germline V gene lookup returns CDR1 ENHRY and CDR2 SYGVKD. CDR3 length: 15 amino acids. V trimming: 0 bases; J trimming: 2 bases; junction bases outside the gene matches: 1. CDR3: CAISESTGGNTEAFF. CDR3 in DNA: TGTGCCATCAGTGAGTCGACAGGGGGAAACACTGAAGCTTTCTTT.

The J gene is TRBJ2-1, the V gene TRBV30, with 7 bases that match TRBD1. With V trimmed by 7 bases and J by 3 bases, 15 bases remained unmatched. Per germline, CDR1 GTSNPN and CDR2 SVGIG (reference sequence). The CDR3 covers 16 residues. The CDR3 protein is CALNRDSSALYNEQFF. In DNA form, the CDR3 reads TGTGCCTTAAATCGGGACAGTTCAGCCCTCTACAATGAGCAGTTCTTC.

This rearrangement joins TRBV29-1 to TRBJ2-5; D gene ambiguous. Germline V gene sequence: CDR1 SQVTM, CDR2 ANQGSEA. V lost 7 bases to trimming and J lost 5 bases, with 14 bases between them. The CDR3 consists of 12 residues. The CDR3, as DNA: TGCAGCGCTATCCTGGGCAGGGAGACCCAGTACTTC. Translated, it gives CSAILGRETQYF.

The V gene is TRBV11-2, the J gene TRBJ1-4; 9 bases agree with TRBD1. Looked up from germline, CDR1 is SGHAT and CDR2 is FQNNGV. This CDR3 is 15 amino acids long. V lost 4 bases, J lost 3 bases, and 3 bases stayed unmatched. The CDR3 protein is CASSYRGLANEKLFF. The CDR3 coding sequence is TGTGCCAGCAGCTACAGGGGGCTAGCTAATGAAAAACTGTTTTTT.

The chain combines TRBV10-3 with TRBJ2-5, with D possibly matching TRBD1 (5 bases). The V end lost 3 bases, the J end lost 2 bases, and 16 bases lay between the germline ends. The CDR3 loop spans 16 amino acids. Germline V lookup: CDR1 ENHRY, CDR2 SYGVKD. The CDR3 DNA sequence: TGTGCCATCAGTGACCTTCTCGACAGCTTTCAAGAGACCCAGTACTTC. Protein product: CAISDLLDSFQETQYF.

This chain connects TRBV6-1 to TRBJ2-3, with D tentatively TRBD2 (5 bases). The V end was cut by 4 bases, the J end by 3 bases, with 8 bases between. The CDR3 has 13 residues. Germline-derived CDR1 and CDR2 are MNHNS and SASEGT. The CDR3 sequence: CASSVGVTDTQYF. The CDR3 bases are TGTGCCAGCAGTGTGGGAGTAACAGATACGCAGTATTTT.

The DNA for the CDR3 is TGTGCCAGCAGTGAAGTCGTGAACACTGAAGCTTTCTTT. It codes for CASSEVVNTEAFF. The chain has TRBV6-1 and TRBJ1-1; D uncertain. The germline V gene encodes CDR1 MNHNS and CDR2 SASEGT. CDR3 size: 13 residues. The V end lost 1 base, the J end lost 0 bases, and 3 bases lay between the germline ends.

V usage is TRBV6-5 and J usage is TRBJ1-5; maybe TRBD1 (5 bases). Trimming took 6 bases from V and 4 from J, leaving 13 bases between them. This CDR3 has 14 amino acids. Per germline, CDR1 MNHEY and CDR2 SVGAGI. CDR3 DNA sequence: TGTGCCAGCAGCCTCGGGGGTGGGAATCAGCCCCAGCATTTT. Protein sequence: CASSLGGGNQPQHF.

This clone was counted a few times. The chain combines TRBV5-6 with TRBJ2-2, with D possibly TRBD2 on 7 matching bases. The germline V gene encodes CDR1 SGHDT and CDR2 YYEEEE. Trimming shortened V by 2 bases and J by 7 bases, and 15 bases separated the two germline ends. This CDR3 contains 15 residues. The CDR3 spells CASSFGRGAGGELFF. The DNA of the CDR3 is TGTGCCAGCAGCTTTGGTCGGGGGGCTGGCGGGGAGCTGTTTTTT.

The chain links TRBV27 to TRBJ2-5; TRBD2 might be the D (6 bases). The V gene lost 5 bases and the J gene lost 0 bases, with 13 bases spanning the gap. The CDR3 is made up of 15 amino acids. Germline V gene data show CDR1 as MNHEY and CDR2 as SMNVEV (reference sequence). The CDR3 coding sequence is TGTGCCAGCAGTCCCCAGGAGGGCCACCAAGAGACCCAGTACTTC. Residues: CASSPQEGHQETQYF.

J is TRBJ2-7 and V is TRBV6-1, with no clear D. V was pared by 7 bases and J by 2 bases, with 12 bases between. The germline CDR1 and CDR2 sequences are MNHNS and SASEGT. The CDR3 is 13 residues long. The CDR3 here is CASTPGLTYEQYF. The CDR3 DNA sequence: TGTGCCAGCACTCCGGGTCTGACCTACGAGCAGTACTTC.

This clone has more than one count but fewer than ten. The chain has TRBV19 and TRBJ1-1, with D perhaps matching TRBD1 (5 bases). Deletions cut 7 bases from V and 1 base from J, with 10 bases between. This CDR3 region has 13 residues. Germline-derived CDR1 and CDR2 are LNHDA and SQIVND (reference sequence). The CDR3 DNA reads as TGTGCCAGTATCGGAACAGGGAACACTGAAGCTTTCTTT. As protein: CASIGTGNTEAFF.

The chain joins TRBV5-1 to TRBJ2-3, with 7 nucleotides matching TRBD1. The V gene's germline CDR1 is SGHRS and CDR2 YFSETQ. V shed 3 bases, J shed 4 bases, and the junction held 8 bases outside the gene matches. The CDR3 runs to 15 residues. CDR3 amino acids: CASSSTQGQADTQYF. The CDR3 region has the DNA TGCGCCAGCAGCTCGACCCAAGGACAGGCAGATACGCAGTATTTT.

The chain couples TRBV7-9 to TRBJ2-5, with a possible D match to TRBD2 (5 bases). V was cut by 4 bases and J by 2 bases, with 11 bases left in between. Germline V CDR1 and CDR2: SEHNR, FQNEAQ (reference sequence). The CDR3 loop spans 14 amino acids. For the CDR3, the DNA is TGTGCCAGCAGCTCATTACGAGGGCAAGAGACCCAGTACTTC. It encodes CASSSLRGQETQYF.

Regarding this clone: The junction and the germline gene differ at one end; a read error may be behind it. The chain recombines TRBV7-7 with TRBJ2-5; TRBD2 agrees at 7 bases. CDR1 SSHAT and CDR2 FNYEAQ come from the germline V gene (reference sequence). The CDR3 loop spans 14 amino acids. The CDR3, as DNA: TGTGCTAGCAGCTTAAACGTCGGGGGGGAGACCCAGTACTTC. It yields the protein CASSLNVGGETQYF.

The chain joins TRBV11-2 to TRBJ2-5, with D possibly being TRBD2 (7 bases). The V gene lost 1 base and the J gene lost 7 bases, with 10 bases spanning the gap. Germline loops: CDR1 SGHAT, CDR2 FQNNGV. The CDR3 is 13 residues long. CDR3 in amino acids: CASSLGGGGTQYF. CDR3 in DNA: TGTGCCAGCAGCTTAGGGGGAGGGGGGACCCAGTACTTC.